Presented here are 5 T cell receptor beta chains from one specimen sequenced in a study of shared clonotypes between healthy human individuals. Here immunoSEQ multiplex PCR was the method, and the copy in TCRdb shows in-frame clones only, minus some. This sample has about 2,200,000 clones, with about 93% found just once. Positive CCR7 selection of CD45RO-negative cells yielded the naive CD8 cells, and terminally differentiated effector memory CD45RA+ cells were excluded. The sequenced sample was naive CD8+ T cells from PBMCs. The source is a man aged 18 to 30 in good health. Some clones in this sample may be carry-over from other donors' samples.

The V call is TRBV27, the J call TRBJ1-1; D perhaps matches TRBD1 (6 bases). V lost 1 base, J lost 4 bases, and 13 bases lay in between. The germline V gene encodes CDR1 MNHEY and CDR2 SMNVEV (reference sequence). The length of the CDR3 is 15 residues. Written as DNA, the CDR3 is TGTGCCAGCAGTTTATATAGGTCAGGGGTCACTGAAGCTTTCTTT. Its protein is CASSLYRSGVTEAFF.

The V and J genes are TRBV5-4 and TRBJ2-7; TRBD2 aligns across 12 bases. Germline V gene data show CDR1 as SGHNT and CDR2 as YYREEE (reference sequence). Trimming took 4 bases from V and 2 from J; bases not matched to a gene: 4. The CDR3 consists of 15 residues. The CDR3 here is CASSMLAGGPYEQYF. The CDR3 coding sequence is TGTGCCAGCAGCATGCTAGCGGGAGGGCCCTACGAGCAGTACTTC.

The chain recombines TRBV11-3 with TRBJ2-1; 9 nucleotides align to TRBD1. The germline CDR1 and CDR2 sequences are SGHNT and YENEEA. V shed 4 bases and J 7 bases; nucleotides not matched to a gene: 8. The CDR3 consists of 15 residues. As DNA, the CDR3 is TGTGCCAGCAGCTGGACAGGGGAGGTACGGAATGAGCAGTTCTTC. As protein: CASSWTGEVRNEQFF. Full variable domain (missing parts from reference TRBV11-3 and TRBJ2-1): EAGVVQSPRYKIIEKKQPVAFWCNPISGHNTLYWYLQNLGQGPELLIRYENEEAVDDSQLPKDRFSAERLKGVDSTLKIQPAELGDSAVYLCASSWTGEVRNEQFFGPGTRLTVL.

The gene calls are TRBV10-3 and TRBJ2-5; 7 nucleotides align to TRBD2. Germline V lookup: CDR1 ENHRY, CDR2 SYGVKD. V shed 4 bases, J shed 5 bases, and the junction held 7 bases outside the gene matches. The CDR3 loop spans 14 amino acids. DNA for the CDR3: TGTGCCATCAGTGGACCGGGACTACTGGAGACCCAGTACTTC. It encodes CAISGPGLLETQYF.

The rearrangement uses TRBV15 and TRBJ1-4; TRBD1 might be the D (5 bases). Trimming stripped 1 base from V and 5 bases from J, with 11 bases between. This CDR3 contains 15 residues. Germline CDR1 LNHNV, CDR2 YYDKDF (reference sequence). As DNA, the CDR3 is TGTGCCACCAGCAGAGGGCCGGGGGTCAATGAAAAACTGTTTTTT. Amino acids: CATSRGPGVNEKLFF. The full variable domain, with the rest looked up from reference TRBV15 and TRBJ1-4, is DAMVIQNPRYQVTQFGKPVTLSCSQTLNHNVMYWYQQKSSQAPKLLFHYYDKDFNNEADTPDNFQSRRPNTSFCFLDIRSPGLGDTAMYLCATSRGPGVNEKLFFGSGTQLSVL.